The subject of this entry is one T cell receptor (beta chain). This clone has a handful of counts. Which antigen it targets is not known. Per-base qualities were not stored, and no clone one base away is much larger. The time point label on this specimen signifies: around 26 weeks on oral tofacitinib. The sample's treatment or condition label, decoded: oral pan-JAK inhibitor, 5-10 mg twice daily. Peripheral blood and lesional scalp punch biopsies were obtained from patients with alopecia areata. PBMCs were separated by density centrifugation and stained for CD3, CD4 and CD8, after which CD4+ and CD8+ T cells were sorted on a FACSAria. Libraries were built with the immunoSEQ multiplex PCR assay. RNA was extracted from all samples and reverse transcribed into cDNA as template for TCR sequencing. SuperScript III was used to make first-strand cDNA, primed with a 2:1 mix of oligo-dT and random hexamers. A synthetic immune receptor repertoire was used to gauge amplification bias, and whatever bias remained was removed computationally. The source study handled its data this way. Raw reads were preprocessed for error removal, and CDR3 was defined according to IMGT conventions as running from the conserved cysteine to phenylalanine. Clonality was computed as 1 minus the Shannon entropy, with the entropy normalized by log2 of the number of productive unique TCRs. CD4 or CD8 identity of scalp clones was inferred by cross-referencing scalp TCRbeta sequences with sorted blood CD4 and CD8 repertoires. TCRdb provides this immuneACCESS table in a form limited to in-frame rearrangements. Some clones are lacking; in checked studies, under half of them reflect an unresolved V gene, and why the rest are absent is not known. Clone size and V and J calls were adopted from that table, with D and trimming inferred from the DNA. The sample table contains about 290,000 clones; only one count was recorded for about three fifths of them. The ten largest clones add up to around 1.8% of the sample.

This record belongs to a study of CD8+ T cells in alopecia areata (dated by TCRdb to the late 2010s). The study in broad terms: Treated patients were enrolled in an open-label pilot trial of oral tofacitinib at 5 to 10 mg twice daily for moderate-to-severe alopecia areata. Tofacitinib was given for 6 to 18 months, followed by 6 months of follow-up off drug to assess delayed response and recurrence. Disease severity in treated patients was measured with the SALT score, which quantifies the percentage of affected scalp surface area. High-throughput TCRbeta sequencing was used to examine T cell clonal expansion in alopecia areata in both the C3H/HeJ mouse model and human patients. On the human side, TCRbeta sequencing was run on scalp tissue and on sorted CD4+ and CD8+ peripheral blood T cells from healthy controls and from alopecia areata patients with either patchy or totalis/universalis disease. Biopsies were taken from tofacitinib-treated patients at baseline and again at 4 and 24 weeks into treatment, and several of those patients also had a later scalp biopsy. Scalp clonality was compared across normal scalp (n=4), patchy alopecia areata scalp (n=8), and alopecia totalis/universalis scalp (n=8). The RNA source kit depended on sample type: the PAXgene miRNA kit for fixed scalp, the miRNeasy kit for PBMCs, and the RNeasy kit for mouse skin. TCRbeta CDR3 regions were amplified by immunoSEQ multiplex PCR with 35 Vbeta forward and 13 Jbeta reverse primers. The investigation overall reported the following: With tofacitinib, both scalp clonality and the number of expanded CD8+ clones among the top 100 scalp clones went down significantly. Shared TCR sequences between patients were less evident than in mice, which may be partly attributable to HLA diversity in the patient population. Compared with normal scalp, lesional scalp, particularly in alopecia totalis/universalis, had higher clonality and more expanded CD8+ clones, which suggests antigenic drive. The treated cohort was small, with a single nonresponder, so links between baseline CD8+ expansion and response need larger studies. Many expanded lesional clones persisted in scalp and blood during tofacitinib treatment, which may partly explain relapse after stopping treatment. Resident alphabeta T cells in normal human skin are also sequenced, complicating scalp TCR repertoire analysis, unlike mouse skin dominated by gammadelta T cells.

Spanning cysteine to phenylalanine, the CDR3 consists of 14 amino acids. Only the CDR3 portion is preserved as DNA: 42 bases, with reading frame beginning at the first base. CDR1 and CDR2 were assigned from the germline V gene as SNHLY and FYNNEI. The V end gives up 3 bases and the J end 3 bases, leaving 1 base in the junction not matched to a gene. The rearrangement joined TRBV2 to TRBJ1-2, with 10 bases matching TRBD1. The sample in question was CD4+ T cells sorted from blood, obtained at week 24, from a patient treated with tofacitinib. The sequence came from a human donor with alopecia areata. The CDR3 loop reads CASSEDRGDYGYTF. The DNA is as follows: TGTGCCAGCAGTGAGGACAGGGGGGACTATGGCTACACCTTC.